This TCR beta chain was captured in a study of siplizumab effects on memory and regulatory T cells. Generated by immunoSEQ multiplex PCR, the TCRdb table keeps only in-frame clones and is missing some. The table includes roughly 56,000 clones, just over 90% detected once. V was trimmed by 5 bases and J by 2 bases, leaving 13 bases between them. Looked up from germline, CDR1 is SGDLS and CDR2 is YYNGEE. There are 14 residues in the CDR3. This clone was detected once. The sequence was collected from a human donor in good health. The genes are TRBV9 and TRBJ1-2; D is perhaps TRBD1 (6 bases). Sequencing was carried out using CD8+ T cells sorted from blood. CDR3 protein: CASRALTGNYGYTF. For the CDR3, the DNA is TGTGCCAGCAGGGCTTTAACAGGGAACTATGGCTACACCTTC.